The present entry profiles one T cell receptor beta chain with its context. What it binds is not known. The record originates from a study of T cell responses to AZD1222 COVID-19 vaccine. Regarding the study as a whole: The CD4 TCRs associated with vaccination extended across spike and predominated at 160-218 and 743-854.

CDR1 and CDR2 (germline): GTSNPN, SVGIG (reference sequence). V lost 4 bases and J lost 4, with 11 bases in between. The CDR3 covers 13 residues. The repertoire was sequenced with immunoSEQ multiplex PCR; TCRdb's copy has only in-frame clones and lacks some. The sample consists of 90,000 to 150,000 clones, over 85% of them appearing once. The clonotype comes from an adult in good health. Source: peripheral blood, taken on day 0 of AZD1222 vaccination. The gene calls are TRBV30 and TRBJ1-5; D may be TRBD1 (5 bases). CDR3 bases: TGTGCCTGGAATAGGGGTGTTAATCAGCCCCAGCATTTT. Its translation: CAWNRGVNQPQHF.